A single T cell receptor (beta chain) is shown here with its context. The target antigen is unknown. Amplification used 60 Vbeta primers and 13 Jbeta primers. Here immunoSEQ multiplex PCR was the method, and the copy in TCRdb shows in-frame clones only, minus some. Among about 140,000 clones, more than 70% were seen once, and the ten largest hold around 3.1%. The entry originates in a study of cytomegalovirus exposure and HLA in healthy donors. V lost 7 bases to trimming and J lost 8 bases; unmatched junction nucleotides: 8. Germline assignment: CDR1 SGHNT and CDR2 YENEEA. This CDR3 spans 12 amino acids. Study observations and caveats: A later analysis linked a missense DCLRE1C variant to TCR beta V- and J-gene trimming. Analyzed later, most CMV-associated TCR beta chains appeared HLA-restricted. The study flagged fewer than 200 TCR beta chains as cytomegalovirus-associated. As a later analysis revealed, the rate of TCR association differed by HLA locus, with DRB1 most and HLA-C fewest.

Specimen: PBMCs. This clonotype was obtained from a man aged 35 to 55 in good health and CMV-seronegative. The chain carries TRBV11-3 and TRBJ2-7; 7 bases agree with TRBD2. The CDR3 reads CASTFPGGQQYF. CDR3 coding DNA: TGTGCCAGCACCTTTCCGGGGGGTCAGCAGTACTTC.